Each of the 7 T cell receptor beta chains below was sequenced from the same sample in a study of cytomegalovirus exposure and HLA in healthy donors. The PCR ran on 60 Vbeta and 13 Jbeta primers. Some clones are missing from TCRdb's copy, which holds only in-frame ones; the method was immunoSEQ multiplex PCR. The sample lists approximately 100,000 clones; about 79% were seen once. Sequenced material: PBMCs. The receptors were gathered from a female donor in good health and CMV-seropositive.

This clone was recorded once. This chain connects TRBV30 to TRBJ1-5, with D maybe TRBD1 (6 bases). V dropped 1 base and J dropped 4 bases, with 8 bases sitting between them. The germline CDR1 and CDR2 sequences are GTSNPN and SVGIG (reference sequence). The CDR3 runs to 13 residues. CDR3 DNA sequence: TGTGCCTGGAGTGACAGGGAAAATCAGCCCCAGCATTTT. It translates to CAWSDRENQPQHF.

The V gene is TRBV19, the J gene TRBJ2-7; D is perhaps TRBD1 (6 bases). V was shortened by 1 base and J by 6 bases, with 13 bases between the two germline ends. This CDR3 region has 14 residues. Germline CDR1 is LNHDA and CDR2 is SQIVND (reference sequence). The CDR3 protein is CASSIGTAGSEQYF. CDR3 DNA sequence: TGTGCCAGTAGTATAGGGACAGCAGGCAGCGAGCAGTACTTC. Filled out from reference TRBV19 and TRBJ2-7, the complete variable domain reads DGGITQSPKYLFRKEGQNVTLSCEQNLNHDAMYWYRQDPGQGLRLIYYSQIVNDFQKGDIAEGYSVSREKKESFPLTVTSAQKNPTAFYLCASSIGTAGSEQYFGPGTRLTVT.

This chain links TRBV5-8 with TRBJ1-2; TRBD1 matches at 8 bases. This CDR3 is built from 15 residues. Germline lookup yields CDR1 SGHTS and CDR2 YDEGEE. The V segment lost 4 bases and the J segment 4 bases; nucleotides outside the gene matches: 9. In DNA, the CDR3 is TGTGCCAGCAGCGAGAGGACAGGGAAGGTCTATGGCTACACCTTC. It is translated as CASSERTGKVYGYTF.

This clone was counted between two and nine times. This CDR3 reads CASSLVSGRTDTQYF. CDR3 nucleotide sequence: TGCGCCAGCAGCTTGGTATCAGGGCGCACAGATACGCAGTATTTT. This chain joins TRBV5-1 and TRBJ2-3; TRBD1 is a possible D gene (5 bases). This CDR3 comprises 15 residues. The V end lost 0 bases, the J end lost 1 base, and 9 bases lay between the germline ends. Germline CDR1 is SGHRS and CDR2 is YFSETQ.

V usage is TRBV1 and J usage is TRBJ2-7; no DNA check was done on the table's D call, TRBD1. TRBV1 is listed as a pseudogene. The CDR3 has 15 residues. The CDR3 reads CTSSQCGARPCEQYF. The CDR3 DNA reads TGCACCAGCAGCCAATGTGGGGCCCGTCCTTGCGAGCAGTACTTC.

Comments on this clone: At the DNA level, this CDR3 is encoded by other sequences in the same sample as well. This chain links TRBV6-6 with TRBJ1-4; D not resolved. Trimming cost V 4 bases and J 0 bases, with 9 bases left between them. Germline V gene lookup returns CDR1 MNHNY and CDR2 SVGAGI (reference sequence). There are 15 residues in the CDR3. The CDR3 DNA sequence: TGTGCCAGCAGTTCCCGGACTGCAACTAATGAAAAACTGTTTTTT. This gives the protein CASSSRTATNEKLFF.

The CDR3 sequence is CASSENRVAGELFF. CDR3 in DNA: TGTGCCAGCAGCGAAAACAGGGTTGCCGGGGAGCTGTTTTTT. The chain joins TRBV7-9 to TRBJ2-2; possibly TRBD1 for D (6 bases). The CDR3 runs to 14 residues. Germline V CDR1 and CDR2: SEHNR, FQNEAQ (reference sequence). Trimming took off 5 bases at V and 6 bases at J, with 13 bases between the two ends.